The TCR beta chain described here comes from a study of blood T cell repertoires in COVID-19. CDR1 is MNHEY and CDR2 is SVGAGI in the germline V gene. This CDR3 spans 14 amino acids. Trimming pared 5 bases from V and 9 bases from J, leaving 18 bases between. The table came from immunoSEQ multiplex PCR; TCRdb's copy has only in-frame clones and leaves some out. Of about 280,000 clones in the sample, roughly 90% were seen once. The sequencing sample was made of peripheral blood. This chain links TRBV6-5 with TRBJ2-3, with TRBD1 as a possible D gene (5 bases). The origin of this receptor is a woman aged 30 to 39 with COVID-19, enrolled during active disease. The CDR3 bases are TGTGCCAGCAGTCTCCGTTACCAGGGTGAAACGCAGTATTTT. The encoded protein is CASSLRYQGETQYF.